What follows describes a single TCR beta chain. Its matching antigen is unknown. Clones were sequenced by immunoSEQ multiplex PCR, and TCRdb holds only the in-frame ones, with some missing. The sample lists some 100,000 clones, roughly 90% occurring once. These data are taken from a study of T cell responses to AZD1222 COVID-19 vaccine. Study results and caveats: AZD1222 recipients seropositive at baseline numbered only 6 or 7.

The CDR3 has 16 residues. V lost 5 bases to trimming and J lost 4 bases, with 17 bases between them. Germline CDR1 is SGHTA and CDR2 is FQGTGA. Recipients boosted at about 4 weeks or about 12 weeks are pooled. V usage is TRBV7-3 and J usage is TRBJ2-2; TRBD2 might be the D (5 bases). The source of this sequence is an adult who received the AZD1222 COVID-19 vaccine. Material: peripheral blood, obtained 28 days after the second AZD1222 dose. The CDR3 region has the DNA TGTGCCAGCAGCCAGGTCGGGATCTCGGGCACCGGGGAGCTGTTTTTT. This encodes CASSQVGISGTGELFF.